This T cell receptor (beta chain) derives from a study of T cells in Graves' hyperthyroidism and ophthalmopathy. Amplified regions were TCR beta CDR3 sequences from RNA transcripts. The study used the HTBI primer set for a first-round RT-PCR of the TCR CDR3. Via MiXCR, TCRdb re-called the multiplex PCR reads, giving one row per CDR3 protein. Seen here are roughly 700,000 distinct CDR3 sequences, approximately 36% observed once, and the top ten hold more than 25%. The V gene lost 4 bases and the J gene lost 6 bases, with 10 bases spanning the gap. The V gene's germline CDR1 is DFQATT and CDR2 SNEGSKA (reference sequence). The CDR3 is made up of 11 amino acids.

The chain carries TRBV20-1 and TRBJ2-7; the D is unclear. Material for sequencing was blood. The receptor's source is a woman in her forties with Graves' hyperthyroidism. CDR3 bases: TGCAGTGCTAACCCCGCCGGCGAGCAGTACTTC. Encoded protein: CSANPAGEQYF.